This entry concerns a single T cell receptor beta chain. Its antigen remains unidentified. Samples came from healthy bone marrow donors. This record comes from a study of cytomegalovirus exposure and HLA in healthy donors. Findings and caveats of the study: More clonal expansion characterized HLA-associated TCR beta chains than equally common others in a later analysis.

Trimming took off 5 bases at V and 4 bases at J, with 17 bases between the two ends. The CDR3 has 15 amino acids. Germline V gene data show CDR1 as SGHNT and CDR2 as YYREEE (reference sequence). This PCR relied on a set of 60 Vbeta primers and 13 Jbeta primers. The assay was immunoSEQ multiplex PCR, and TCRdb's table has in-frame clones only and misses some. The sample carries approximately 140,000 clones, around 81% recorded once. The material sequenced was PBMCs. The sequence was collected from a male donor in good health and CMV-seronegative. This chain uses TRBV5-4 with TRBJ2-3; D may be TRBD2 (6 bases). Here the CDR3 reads CASSSEPGLPDTQYF. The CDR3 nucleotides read TGTGCCAGCAGTTCTGAGCCGGGACTCCCAGATACGCAGTATTTT.